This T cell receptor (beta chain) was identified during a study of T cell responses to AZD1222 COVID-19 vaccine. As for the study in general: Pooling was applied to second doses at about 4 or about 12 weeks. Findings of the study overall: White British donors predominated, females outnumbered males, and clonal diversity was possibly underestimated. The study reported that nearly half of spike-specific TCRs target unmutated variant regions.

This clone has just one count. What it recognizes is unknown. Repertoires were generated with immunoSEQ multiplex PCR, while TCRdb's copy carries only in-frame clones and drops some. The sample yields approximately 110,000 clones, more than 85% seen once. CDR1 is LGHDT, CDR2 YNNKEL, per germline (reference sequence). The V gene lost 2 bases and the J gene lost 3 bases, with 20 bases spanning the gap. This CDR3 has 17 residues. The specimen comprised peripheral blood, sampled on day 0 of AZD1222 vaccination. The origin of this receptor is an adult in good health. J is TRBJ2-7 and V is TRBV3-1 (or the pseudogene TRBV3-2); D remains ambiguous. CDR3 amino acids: CASSQTRIASRNYEQYF. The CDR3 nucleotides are TGTGCCAGCAGCCAAACGAGAATCGCGTCTAGGAACTACGAGCAGTACTTC.